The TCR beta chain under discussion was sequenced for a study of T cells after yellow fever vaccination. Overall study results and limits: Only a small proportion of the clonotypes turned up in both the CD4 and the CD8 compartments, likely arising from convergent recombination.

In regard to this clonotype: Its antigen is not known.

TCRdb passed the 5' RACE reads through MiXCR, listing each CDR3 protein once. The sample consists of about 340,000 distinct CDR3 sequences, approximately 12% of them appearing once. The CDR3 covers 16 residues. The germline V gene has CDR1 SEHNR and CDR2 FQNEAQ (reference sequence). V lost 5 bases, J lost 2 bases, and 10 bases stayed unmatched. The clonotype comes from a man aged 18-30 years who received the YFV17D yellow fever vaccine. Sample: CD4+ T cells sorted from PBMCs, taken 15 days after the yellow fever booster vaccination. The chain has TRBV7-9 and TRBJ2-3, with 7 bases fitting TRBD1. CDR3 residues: CASSPPTGTITDTQYF. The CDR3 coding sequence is TGTGCCAGCAGCCCTCCGACAGGGACAATCACAGATACGCAGTATTTT.